The next 9 T cell receptor beta chains were all read from a single sample in a study of T-cell reconstitution after alpha-beta-depleted transplantation in children. Unique molecular identifiers were incorporated when the TCRbeta library was constructed. TCRdb analysed the PCR reads with MiXCR anew, one entry per CDR3 protein. The sample yields hundreds of thousands of distinct CDR3 sequences, 13% seen once. Source: PBMCs, taken before TCRalphabeta/CD19-depleted stem cell transplant. Receptor source: a girl aged 2 to 9 with congenital amegakaryocytic thrombocytopenia, due to receive a stem cell transplant.

As regards this clonotype: A much bigger clone sits one base away, suggesting this may be a read error. The rearrangement uses TRBV6-5 and TRBJ2-1; a possible D gene is TRBD2 (6 bases). The CDR3 loop spans 14 amino acids. CDR1 and CDR2 from the germline V gene are MNHEY and SVGAGI. The CDR3 DNA reads as TGTTCCAGCAGTTACCAGGGACTTTACAATGAGCAGTTCTTC. Protein product: CSSSYQGLYNEQFF.

This clonotype was counted only a few times. The chain links TRBV20-1 to TRBJ2-1, with 10 bases that match TRBD1. The CDR3 extends over 17 amino acids. Trimming removed 6 bases from V and 2 bases from J; junction bases left unmatched: 13. The germline CDR1 and CDR2 sequences are DFQATT and SNEGSKA (reference sequence). This CDR3 reads CSAGGTGVSHPYNEQFF. In DNA form, the CDR3 reads TGCAGTGCCGGCGGGACAGGGGTTTCCCATCCCTACAATGAGCAGTTCTTC.

This clonotype was seen a handful of times. The chain is built from TRBV7-9 and TRBJ2-3; D remains unclear. Germline CDR1 is SEHNR and CDR2 is FQNEAQ (reference sequence). The CDR3 loop spans 13 amino acids. Trimming took off 7 bases at V and 1 base at J, with 9 bases between the two ends. CDR3 sequence reads: CASTPLRTDTQYF. The DNA for the CDR3 is TGTGCCAGCACCCCTTTGCGCACAGATACGCAGTATTTT.

This clonotype has at least ten counts. J is TRBJ2-1 and V is TRBV20-1, with D maybe TRBD2 (6 bases). V dropped 3 bases and J dropped 0 bases, with 12 bases sitting between them. CDR3 length: 15 amino acids. CDR1 DFQATT and CDR2 SNEGSKA come from the germline V gene (reference sequence). The CDR3 nucleotides read TGCAGTGCTAGTGTGGGGAGGAGCTCCTACAATGAGCAGTTCTTC. Translated: CSASVGRSSYNEQFF.

This clonotype was seen a handful of times. This chain connects TRBV28 to TRBJ2-5; 8 nucleotides agree with TRBD1. Germline CDR1 reads MDHEN; CDR2 reads SYDVKM. The J segment lost 5 bases and the V segment lost 5 bases, leaving 7 bases of the junction unmatched. There are 14 residues in the CDR3. The DNA of the CDR3 is TGTGCCAGCAGTCCGAGGACAGGGTTGGAGACCCAGTACTTC. Translation gives CASSPRTGLETQYF. The variable domain in full, with the rest retrieved from reference TRBV28 and TRBJ2-5, is DVKVTQSSRYLVKRTGEKVFLECVQDMDHENMFWYRQDPGLGLRLIYFSYDVKMKEKGDIPEGYSVSREKKERFSLILESASTNQTSMYLCASSPRTGLETQYFGPGTRLLVL.

This clonotype was counted ten times or more. The rearrangement uses TRBV12-3 or TRBV12-4 and TRBJ2-4, with 8 bases identical to TRBD2. This CDR3 is 16 amino acids long. V was pared by 1 base and J by 0 bases, with 2 bases of the junction left unmatched. Here the CDR3 reads CASSLVGLVAKNIQYF. The CDR3 nucleotides read TGTGCCAGCAGTTTAGTGGGACTAGTAGCCAAAAACATTCAGTACTTC.

This clonotype showed up many times. V is TRBV20-1 and J is TRBJ2-5, with 7 nucleotides matching TRBD2. With 0 bases clipped from V and 7 bases from J, the junction kept 11 bases outside the gene matches. Germline loops: CDR1 DFQATT, CDR2 SNEGSKA (reference sequence). This CDR3 region has 15 residues. CDR3 loop: CSAREGTTLMGTQYF. Written as DNA, the CDR3 is TGCAGTGCTAGAGAAGGGACTACGCTCATGGGGACCCAGTACTTC.

This clonotype has only a few counts. The chain uses TRBV2 and TRBJ2-7; either TRBD1 or TRBD2 may supply D (5 bases each). Trimming took off 5 bases at V and 4 bases at J, with 27 bases between the two ends. This CDR3 spans 18 amino acids. The germline gives CDR1 SNHLY, CDR2 FYNNEI. DNA for the CDR3: TGTGCCAGCAGTTTTCTTACCGGATCCGGGACGGAATCGTACGAGCAGTACTTC. As protein: CASSFLTGSGTESYEQYF.

A remark on this clonotype: Being one base from a much bigger clone, this may be a read error. Because it lacks the conserved phenylalanine or tryptophan at the end, this CDR3 is likely a read error. The V gene is TRBV12-3 or TRBV12-4, the J gene TRBJ2-1; 8 bases line up with TRBD2. V gave up 2 bases and J gave up 8 bases; unmatched junction bases: 8. This CDR3 contains 15 residues. CDR3 sequence reads: CASSLLAGKVDEQFL. CDR3 sequence (DNA): TGTGCCAGCAGTTTACTAGCGGGTAAGGTGGATGAGCAGTTCCTC.